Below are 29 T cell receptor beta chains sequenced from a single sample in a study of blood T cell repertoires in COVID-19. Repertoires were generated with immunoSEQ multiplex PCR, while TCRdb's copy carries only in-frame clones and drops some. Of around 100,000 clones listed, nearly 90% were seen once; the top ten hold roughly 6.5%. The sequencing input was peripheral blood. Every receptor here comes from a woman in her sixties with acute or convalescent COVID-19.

DNA for the CDR3: TGTGCCAGCAGCTTCCCGCGAGCTAGGAGTAGCGGGATTGTCAATGAGCAGTTCTTC. This codes for CASSFPRARSSGIVNEQFF. This chain joins TRBV7-9 and TRBJ2-1; 8 nucleotides agree with TRBD2. With 3 bases clipped from V and 6 bases from J, the junction kept 19 bases outside the gene matches. Germline CDR1 and CDR2: SEHNR and FQNEAQ (reference sequence). This CDR3 comprises 19 residues.

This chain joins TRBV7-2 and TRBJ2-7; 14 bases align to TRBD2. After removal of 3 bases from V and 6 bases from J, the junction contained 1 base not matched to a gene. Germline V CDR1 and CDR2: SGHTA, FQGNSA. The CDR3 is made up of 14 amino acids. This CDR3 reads CASSFGLAGGEQYV. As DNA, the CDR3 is TGTGCCAGCAGCTTCGGACTAGCGGGAGGCGAGCAGTACGTC.

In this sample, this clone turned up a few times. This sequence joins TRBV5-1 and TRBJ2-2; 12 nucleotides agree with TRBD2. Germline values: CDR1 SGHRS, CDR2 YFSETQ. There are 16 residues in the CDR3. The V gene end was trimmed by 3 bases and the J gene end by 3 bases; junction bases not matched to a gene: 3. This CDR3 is CASSSRLAGDTGELFF. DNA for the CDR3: TGCGCCAGCAGCTCAAGACTAGCGGGGGACACCGGGGAGCTGTTTTTT. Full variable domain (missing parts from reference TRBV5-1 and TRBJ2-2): KAGVTQTPRYLIKTRGQQVTLSCSPISGHRSVSWYQQTPGQGLQFLFEYFSETQRNKGNFPGRFSGRQFSNSRSEMNVSTLELGDSALYLCASSSRLAGDTGELFFGEGSRLTVL.

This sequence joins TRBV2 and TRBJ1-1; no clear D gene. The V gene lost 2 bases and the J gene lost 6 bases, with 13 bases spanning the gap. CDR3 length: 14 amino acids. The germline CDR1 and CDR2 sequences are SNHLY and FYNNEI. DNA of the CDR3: TGTGCCAGCAGTGAACAAGCACTGAGGGCTGAAGCTTTCTTT. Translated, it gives CASSEQALRAEAFF.

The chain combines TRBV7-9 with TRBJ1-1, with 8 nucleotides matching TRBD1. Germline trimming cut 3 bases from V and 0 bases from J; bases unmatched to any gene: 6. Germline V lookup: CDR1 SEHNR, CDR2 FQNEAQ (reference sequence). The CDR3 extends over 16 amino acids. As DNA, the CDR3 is TGTGCCAGCAGCTTTTGGACAGGGTCGATGAACACTGAAGCTTTCTTT. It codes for CASSFWTGSMNTEAFF.

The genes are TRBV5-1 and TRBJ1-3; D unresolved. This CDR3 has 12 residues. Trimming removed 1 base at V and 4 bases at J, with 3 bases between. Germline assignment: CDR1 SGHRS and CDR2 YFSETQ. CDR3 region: CASSLQGNTIYF. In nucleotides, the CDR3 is TGCGCCAGCAGCTTGCAGGGAAACACCATATATTTT.

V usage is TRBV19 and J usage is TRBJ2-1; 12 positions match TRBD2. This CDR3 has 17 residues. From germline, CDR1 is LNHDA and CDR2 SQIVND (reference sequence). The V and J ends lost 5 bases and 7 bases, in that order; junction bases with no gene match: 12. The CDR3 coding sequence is TGTGCCAGTAGTCGTAAACCGACTAGCGGGAGTTGGAATGAGCAGTTCTTC. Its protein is CASSRKPTSGSWNEQFF. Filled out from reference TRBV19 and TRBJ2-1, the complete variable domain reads DGGITQSPKYLFRKEGQNVTLSCEQNLNHDAMYWYRQDPGQGLRLIYYSQIVNDFQKGDIAEGYSVSREKKESFPLTVTSAQKNPTAFYLCASSRKPTSGSWNEQFFGPGTRLTVL.

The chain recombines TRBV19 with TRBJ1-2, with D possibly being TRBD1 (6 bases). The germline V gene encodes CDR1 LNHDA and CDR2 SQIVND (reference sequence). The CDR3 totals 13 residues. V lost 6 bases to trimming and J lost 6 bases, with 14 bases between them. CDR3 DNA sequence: TGTGCCAGTAGCCCGACAGGTTCTAATGGCTACACCTTC. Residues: CASSPTGSNGYTF.

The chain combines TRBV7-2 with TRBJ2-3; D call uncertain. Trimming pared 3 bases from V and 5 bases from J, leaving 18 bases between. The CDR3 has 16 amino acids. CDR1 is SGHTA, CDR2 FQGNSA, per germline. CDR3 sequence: CASSFDSASSGDTQYF. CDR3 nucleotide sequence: TGTGCCAGCAGCTTCGACTCCGCCTCCTCGGGAGATACGCAGTATTTT.

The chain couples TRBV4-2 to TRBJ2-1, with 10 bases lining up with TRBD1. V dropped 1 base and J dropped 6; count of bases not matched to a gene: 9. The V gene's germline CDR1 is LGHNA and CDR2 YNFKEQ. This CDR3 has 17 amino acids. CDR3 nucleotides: TGTGCCAGCAGCCAAGGAGTATGGACAGGGGGGGGCAATGAGCAGTTCTTC. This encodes CASSQGVWTGGGNEQFF.

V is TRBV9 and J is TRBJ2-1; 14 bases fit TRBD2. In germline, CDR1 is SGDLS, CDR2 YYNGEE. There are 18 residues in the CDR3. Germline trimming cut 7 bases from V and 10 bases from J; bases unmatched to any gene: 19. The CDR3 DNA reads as TGTGCCAGCGCGACCGGGACTAGCGGGAGACAGCAATCTTACGAGCAGTTCTTC. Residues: CASATGTSGRQQSYEQFF.

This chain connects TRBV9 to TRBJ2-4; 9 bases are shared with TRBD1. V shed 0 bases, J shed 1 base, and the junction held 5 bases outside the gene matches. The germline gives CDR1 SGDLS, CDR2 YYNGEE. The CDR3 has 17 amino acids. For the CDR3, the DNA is TGTGCCAGCAGCGTAGATCCCGGGACAGGGGCCAAAAACATTCAGTACTTC. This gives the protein CASSVDPGTGAKNIQYF.

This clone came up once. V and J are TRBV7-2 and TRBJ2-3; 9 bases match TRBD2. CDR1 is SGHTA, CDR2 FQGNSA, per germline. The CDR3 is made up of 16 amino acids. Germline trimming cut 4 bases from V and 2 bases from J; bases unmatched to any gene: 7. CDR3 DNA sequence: TGTGCCAGCAGCTCCGCGACTAGCGGATACACAGATACGCAGTATTTT. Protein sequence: CASSSATSGYTDTQYF. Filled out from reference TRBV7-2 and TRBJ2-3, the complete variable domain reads GAGVSQSPSNKVTEKGKDVELRCDPISGHTALYWYRQSLGQGLEFLIYFQGNSAPDKSGLPSDRFSAERTGGSVSTLTIQRTQQEDSAVYLCASSSATSGYTDTQYFGPGTRLTVL.

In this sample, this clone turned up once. CDR3: CASSLDGTGNNEQFF. CDR3 nucleotides: TGTGCCAGCAGCTTAGACGGGACAGGAAACAATGAGCAGTTCTTC. This sequence joins TRBV11-3 and TRBJ2-1; TRBD1 agrees at 8 bases. The CDR3 consists of 15 residues. The V and J ends lost 0 bases and 5 bases, in that order; junction bases with no gene match: 3. Germline CDR1 reads SGHNT; CDR2 reads YENEEA.

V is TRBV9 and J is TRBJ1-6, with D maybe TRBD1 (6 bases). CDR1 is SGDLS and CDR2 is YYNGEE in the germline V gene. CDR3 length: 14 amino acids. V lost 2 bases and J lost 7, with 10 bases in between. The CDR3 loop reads CASSVKGGNSPLHF. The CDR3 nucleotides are TGTGCCAGCAGCGTTAAGGGGGGGAATTCACCCCTCCACTTT.

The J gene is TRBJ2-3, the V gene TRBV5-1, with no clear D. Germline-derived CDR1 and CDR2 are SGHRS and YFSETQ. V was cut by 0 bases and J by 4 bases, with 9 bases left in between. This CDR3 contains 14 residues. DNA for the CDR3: TGCGCCAGCAGCTTGGAGGCGGTGTCAGATACGCAGTATTTT. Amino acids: CASSLEAVSDTQYF.

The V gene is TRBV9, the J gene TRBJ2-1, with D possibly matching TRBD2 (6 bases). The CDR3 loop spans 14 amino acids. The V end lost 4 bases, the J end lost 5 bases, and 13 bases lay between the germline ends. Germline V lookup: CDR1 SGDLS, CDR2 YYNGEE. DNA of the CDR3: TGTGCCAGCAGCCCCCCGCCGGGGGACAATGAGCAGTTCTTC. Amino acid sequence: CASSPPPGDNEQFF. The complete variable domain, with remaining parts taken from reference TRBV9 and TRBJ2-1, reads DSGVTQTPKHLITATGQRVTLRCSPRSGDLSVYWYQQSLDQGLQFLIQYYNGEERAKGNILERFSAQQFPDLHSELNLSSLELGDSALYFCASSPPPGDNEQFFGPGTRLTVL.

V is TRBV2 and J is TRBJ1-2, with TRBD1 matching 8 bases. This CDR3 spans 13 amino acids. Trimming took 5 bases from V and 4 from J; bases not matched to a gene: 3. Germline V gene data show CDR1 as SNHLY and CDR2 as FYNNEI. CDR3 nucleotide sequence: TGTGCCAGCAGTTTGGACAGGGTCTATGGCTACACCTTC. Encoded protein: CASSLDRVYGYTF.

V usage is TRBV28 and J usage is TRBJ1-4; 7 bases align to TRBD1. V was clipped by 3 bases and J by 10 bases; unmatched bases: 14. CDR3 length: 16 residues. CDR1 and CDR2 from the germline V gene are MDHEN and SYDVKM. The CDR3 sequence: CASSLGPSDYRGKLFF. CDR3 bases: TGTGCCAGCAGTTTGGGCCCGTCAGATTACAGGGGAAAACTGTTTTTT.

The CDR3 spells CASSLGGTSGTPTGELFF. In nucleotides, the CDR3 is TGCGCCAGCAGCTTGGGGGGGACTAGCGGGACCCCCACCGGGGAGCTGTTTTTT. This chain connects TRBV5-1 to TRBJ2-2; 13 positions agree with TRBD2. CDR3 size: 18 residues. V shed 0 bases, J shed 4 bases, and the junction held 6 bases outside the gene matches. Germline CDR1 and CDR2: SGHRS and YFSETQ.

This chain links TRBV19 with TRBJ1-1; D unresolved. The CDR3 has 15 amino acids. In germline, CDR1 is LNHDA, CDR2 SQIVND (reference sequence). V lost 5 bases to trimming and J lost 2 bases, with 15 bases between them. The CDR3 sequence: CASSHRSFSNTEAFF. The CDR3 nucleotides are TGTGCCAGTAGTCATCGGAGCTTTTCCAACACTGAAGCTTTCTTT.

CDR3 residues: CASSFRGLRETQYF. The CDR3 DNA is TGTGCCAGCAGCTTCAGGGGTTTGCGAGAGACCCAGTACTTC. The chain has TRBV7-2 and TRBJ2-5, with TRBD1 as a possible D gene (6 bases). Deletions cut 3 bases from V and 4 bases from J, with 12 bases between. CDR1 is SGHTA, CDR2 FQGNSA, per germline. The CDR3 covers 14 residues.

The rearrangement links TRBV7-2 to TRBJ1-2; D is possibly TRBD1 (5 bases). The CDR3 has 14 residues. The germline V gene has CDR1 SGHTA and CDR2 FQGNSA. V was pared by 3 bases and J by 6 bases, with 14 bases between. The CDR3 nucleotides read TGTGCCAGCAGCTTCTCAGGGCCGAGAGATGGCTACACCTTC. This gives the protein CASSFSGPRDGYTF. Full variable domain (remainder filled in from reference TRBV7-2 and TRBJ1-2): GAGVSQSPSNKVTEKGKDVELRCDPISGHTALYWYRQSLGQGLEFLIYFQGNSAPDKSGLPSDRFSAERTGGSVSTLTIQRTQQEDSAVYLCASSFSGPRDGYTFGSGTRLTVV.

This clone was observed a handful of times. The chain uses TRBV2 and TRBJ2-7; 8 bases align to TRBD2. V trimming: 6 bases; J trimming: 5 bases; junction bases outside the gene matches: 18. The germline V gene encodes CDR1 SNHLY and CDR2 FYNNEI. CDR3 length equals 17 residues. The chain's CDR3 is CASRDPRYSGSRNEQYF. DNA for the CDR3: TGTGCCAGCAGGGATCCCCGATACAGCGGGAGTAGGAACGAGCAGTACTTC.

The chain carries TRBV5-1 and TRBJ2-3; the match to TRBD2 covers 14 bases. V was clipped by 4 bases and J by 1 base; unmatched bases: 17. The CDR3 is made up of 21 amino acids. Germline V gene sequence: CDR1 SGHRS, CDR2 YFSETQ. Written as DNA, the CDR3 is TGCGCCAGCAGCCCACGCGGTGATCCCTCGGGACTAGCGGGGGGCACAGATACGCAGTATTTT. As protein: CASSPRGDPSGLAGGTDTQYF.

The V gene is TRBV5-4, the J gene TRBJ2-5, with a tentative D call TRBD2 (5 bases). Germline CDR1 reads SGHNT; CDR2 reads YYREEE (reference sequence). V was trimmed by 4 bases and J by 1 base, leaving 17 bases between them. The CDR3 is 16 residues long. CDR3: CASSPVRGLIQETQYF. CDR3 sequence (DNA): TGTGCCAGCAGCCCCGTCCGGGGTCTGATCCAAGAGACCCAGTACTTC.

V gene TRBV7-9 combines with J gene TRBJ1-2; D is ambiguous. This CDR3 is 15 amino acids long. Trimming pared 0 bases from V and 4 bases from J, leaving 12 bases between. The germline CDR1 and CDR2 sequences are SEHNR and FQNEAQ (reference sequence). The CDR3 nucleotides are TGTGCCAGCAGCTTAGCGGCCCCGACTGGCTATGGCTACACCTTC. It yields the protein CASSLAAPTGYGYTF.

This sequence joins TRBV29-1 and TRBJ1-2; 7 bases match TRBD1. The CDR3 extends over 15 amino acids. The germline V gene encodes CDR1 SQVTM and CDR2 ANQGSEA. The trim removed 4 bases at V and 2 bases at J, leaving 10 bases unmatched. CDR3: CSVGVPQGTNYGYTF. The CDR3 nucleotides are TGCAGCGTTGGGGTTCCACAGGGGACCAACTATGGCTACACCTTC.

Here the CDR3 reads CASSQDRPAEAFF. The CDR3 nucleotides read TGCGCCAGCAGCCAGGACAGGCCCGCTGAAGCTTTCTTT. The chain couples TRBV5-1 to TRBJ1-1; 7 bases are shared with TRBD1. With 4 bases clipped from V and 6 bases from J, the junction kept 6 bases outside the gene matches. The germline gives CDR1 SGHRS, CDR2 YFSETQ. The CDR3 has 13 amino acids.